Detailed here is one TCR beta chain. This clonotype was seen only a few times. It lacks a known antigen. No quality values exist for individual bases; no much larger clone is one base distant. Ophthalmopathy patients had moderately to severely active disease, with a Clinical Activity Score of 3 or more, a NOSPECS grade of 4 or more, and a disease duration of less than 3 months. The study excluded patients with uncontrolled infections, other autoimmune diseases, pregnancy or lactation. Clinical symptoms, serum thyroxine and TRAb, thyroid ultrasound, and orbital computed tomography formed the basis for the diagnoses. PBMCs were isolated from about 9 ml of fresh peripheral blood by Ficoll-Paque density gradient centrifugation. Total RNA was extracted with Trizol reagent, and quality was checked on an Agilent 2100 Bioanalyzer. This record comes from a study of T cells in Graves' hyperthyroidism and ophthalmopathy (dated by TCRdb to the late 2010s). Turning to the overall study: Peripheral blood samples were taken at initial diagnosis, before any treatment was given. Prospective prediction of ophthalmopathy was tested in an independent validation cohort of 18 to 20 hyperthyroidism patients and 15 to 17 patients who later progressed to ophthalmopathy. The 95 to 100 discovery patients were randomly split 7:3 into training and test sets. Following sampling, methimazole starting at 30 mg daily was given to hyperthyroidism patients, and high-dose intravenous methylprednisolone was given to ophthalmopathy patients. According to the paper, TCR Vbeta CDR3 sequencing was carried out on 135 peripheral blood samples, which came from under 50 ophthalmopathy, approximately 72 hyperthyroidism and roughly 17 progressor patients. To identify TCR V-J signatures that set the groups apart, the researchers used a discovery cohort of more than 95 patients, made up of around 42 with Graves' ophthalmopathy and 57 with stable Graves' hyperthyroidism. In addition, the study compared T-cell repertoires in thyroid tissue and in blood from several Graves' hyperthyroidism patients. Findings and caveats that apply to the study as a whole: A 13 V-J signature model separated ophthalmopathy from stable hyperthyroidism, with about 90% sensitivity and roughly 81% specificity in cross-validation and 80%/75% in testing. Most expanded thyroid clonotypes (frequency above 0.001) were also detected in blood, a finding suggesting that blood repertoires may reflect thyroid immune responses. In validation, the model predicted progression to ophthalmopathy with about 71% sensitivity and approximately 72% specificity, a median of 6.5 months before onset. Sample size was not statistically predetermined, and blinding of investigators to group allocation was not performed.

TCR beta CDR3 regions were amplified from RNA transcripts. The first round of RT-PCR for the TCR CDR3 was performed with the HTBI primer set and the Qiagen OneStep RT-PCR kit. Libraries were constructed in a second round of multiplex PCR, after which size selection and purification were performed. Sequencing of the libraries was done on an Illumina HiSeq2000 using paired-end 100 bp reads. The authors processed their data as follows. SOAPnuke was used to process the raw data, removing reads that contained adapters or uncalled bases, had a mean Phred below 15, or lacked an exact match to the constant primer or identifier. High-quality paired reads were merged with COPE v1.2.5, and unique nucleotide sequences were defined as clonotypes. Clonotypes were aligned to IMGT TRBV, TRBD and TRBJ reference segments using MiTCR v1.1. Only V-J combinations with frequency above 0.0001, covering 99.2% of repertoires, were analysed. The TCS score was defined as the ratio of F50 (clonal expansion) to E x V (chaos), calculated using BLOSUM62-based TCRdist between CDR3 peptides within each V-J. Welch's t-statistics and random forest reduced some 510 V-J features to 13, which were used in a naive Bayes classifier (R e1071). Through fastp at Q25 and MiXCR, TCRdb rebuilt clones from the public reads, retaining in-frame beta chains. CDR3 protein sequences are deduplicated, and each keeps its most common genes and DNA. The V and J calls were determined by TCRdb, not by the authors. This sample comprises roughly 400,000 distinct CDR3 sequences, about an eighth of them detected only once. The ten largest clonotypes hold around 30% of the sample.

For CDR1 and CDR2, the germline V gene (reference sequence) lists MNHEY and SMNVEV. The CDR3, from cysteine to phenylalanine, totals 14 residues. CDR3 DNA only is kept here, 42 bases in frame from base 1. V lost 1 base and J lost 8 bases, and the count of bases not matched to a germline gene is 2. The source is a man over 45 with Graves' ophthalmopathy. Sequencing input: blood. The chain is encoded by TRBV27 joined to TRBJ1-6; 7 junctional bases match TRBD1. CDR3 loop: CASSLLDRDSPLHF. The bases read TGTGCCAGCAGTTTATTAGACAGGGATTCACCCCTCCACTTT.